These T cell receptor beta chains were read from a single sample in a study of blood T cell repertoires in COVID-19. The assay was immunoSEQ multiplex PCR, and TCRdb's table has in-frame clones only and misses some. Of about 250,000 clones in the sample, around 86% were seen once. Sequencing was carried out using peripheral blood. These receptors all stem from a young woman with active or convalescent COVID-19. Each CDR3 is given with its conserved first and last residue. D genes are given only for firm matches. The size field is filled for only some rows; it gives once, few, many or a size class.

TRBJ1-1 . TRBV6-2/TRBV6-3 . CASSYRGNTEAFF TGTGCCAGCAGTTACAGGGGGAACACTGAAGCTTTCTTT
TRBJ1-6 TRBD1 TRBV27 . CASRIDRVLNSPLHF TGTGCCAGCCGGATAGACAGGGTTCTTAATTCACCCCTCCACTTT
TRBJ2-3 . TRBV25-1 . CASSPGLSTDTQYF TGTGCCAGCAGCCCGGGGTTGAGCACAGATACGCAGTATTTT
TRBJ1-6 . TRBV10-3 . CAINEDRSNSPLHF TGTGCCATCAACGAGGACAGATCTAATTCACCCCTCCACTTT
TRBJ2-5 . TRBV7-8 . CASSFGQRETQYF TGTGCCAGCAGCTTCGGCCAGAGGGAGACCCAGTACTTC
TRBJ2-3 TRBD2 TRBV2 . CASSGGRDPRDTQYF TGTGCCAGCAGTGGGGGGAGGGACCCTCGGGATACGCAGTATTTT
TRBJ2-7 . TRBV19 once CASSIGDRAYEQYF TGTGCCAGTAGTATAGGAGACAGAGCCTACGAGCAGTACTTC
TRBJ2-3 . TRBV9 . CASSVEIETDTQYF TGTGCCAGCAGCGTAGAGATAGAAACAGATACGCAGTATTTT
TRBJ2-7 . TRBV20-1 . CSARALREQYF TGCAGTGCGCGGGCCCTGCGGGAGCAGTACTTC
TRBJ2-4 TRBD1 TRBV5-1 . CASSWVAGGKNIQYF TGCGCCAGCAGCTGGGTTGCAGGGGGCAAAAACATTCAGTACTTC
TRBJ2-7 . TRBV10-1 . CASSSPRGMTYEQYF TGCGCCAGCAGTTCCCCGAGAGGGATGACCTACGAGCAGTACTTC
TRBJ2-3 . TRBV3-1/TRBV3-2 . CASSPRGRGTQYF TGTGCCAGCAGCCCGCGGGGGCGGGGAACGCAGTATTTT
TRBJ1-2 TRBD1 TRBV6-5 . CASSPGGGRGDGYTF TGTGCCAGCAGCCCCGGGGGGGGCAGGGGGGATGGCTACACCTTC
TRBJ2-7 . TRBV27 . CASRGRGPGLEQYF TGTGCCAGCAGGGGGCGGGGCCCAGGTCTCGAGCAGTACTTC
TRBJ2-1 TRBD1 TRBV7-9 . CASSSPGTGGNEQFF TGTGCCAGCAGCTCTCCCGGGACAGGGGGTAATGAGCAGTTCTTC
TRBJ2-5 TRBD2 TRBV6-4 . CASSDSLIAGQLGGTQYF TGTGCCAGCAGTGACTCGTTAATAGCGGGTCAACTGGGGGGGACCCAGTACTTC
TRBJ2-1 . TRBV7-9 . CASSPQQGVEQFF TGTGCCAGCAGCCCACAACAGGGAGTTGAGCAGTTCTTC
TRBJ2-3 TRBD2 TRBV5-1 . CASSSGTSGGATDTQYF TGCGCCAGCAGCTCCGGGACTAGCGGGGGGGCAACAGATACGCAGTATTTT
TRBJ2-3 TRBD2 TRBV11-2 . CASSRTSGAADTQYF TGTGCCAGCAGCCGGACTAGCGGGGCTGCAGATACGCAGTATTTT
TRBJ1-2 . TRBV30 once CAWCRELSNYGYTF TGTGCCTGGTGCAGAGAACTATCTAACTATGGCTACACCTTC
TRBJ1-2 . TRBV19 . CASTSGTRANYGYTF TGTGCCAGTACCTCGGGAACACGGGCTAACTATGGCTACACCTTC
TRBJ1-4 . TRBV30 . CAWGTGQTNEKLFF TGTGCCTGGGGTACAGGACAAACTAATGAAAAACTGTTTTTT
TRBJ2-5 TRBD2 TRBV11-1 . CASSRLAGGPETQYF TGTGCCAGCAGCCGACTAGCGGGGGGCCCGGAGACCCAGTACTTC
TRBJ2-1 TRBD1 TRBV2 . CASSLTGVSYNEQFF TGTGCCAGCAGTCTGACAGGGGTCTCCTACAATGAGCAGTTCTTC
TRBJ1-1 TRBD1 TRBV20-1 few CSATDWGTGISTEAFF TGCAGTGCTACTGATTGGGGGACAGGGATAAGCACTGAAGCTTTCTTT
TRBJ2-7 . TRBV5-6 . CASSHTGTYEQYF TGTGCCAGCAGCCATACAGGGACCTACGAGCAGTACTTC
TRBJ2-7 . TRBV28 . CASSQTLYEQYF TGTGCCAGCAGTCAGACACTTTACGAGCAGTACTTC
TRBJ2-1 TRBD1 TRBV6-6 . CASSYPIRQGTHEQFF TGTGCCAGCAGTTACCCCATCCGACAGGGAACCCATGAGCAGTTCTTC
TRBJ2-2 . TRBV27 . CASSFLGWYENTGELFF TGTGCCAGCAGTTTTCTCGGGTGGTATGAAAACACCGGGGAGCTGTTTTTT
TRBJ1-1 . TRBV12-5 . CASGLTGFTEAFF TGTGCTAGTGGCCTGACAGGTTTCACTGAAGCTTTCTTT
TRBJ1-1 . TRBV12-3/TRBV12-4 . CASSLIQGTEAFF TGTGCCAGCAGTTTGATACAGGGCACTGAAGCTTTCTTT
TRBJ1-1 . TRBV4-1 . CASSQGGGWNTEAFF TGCGCCAGCAGCCAAGGTGGGGGGTGGAACACTGAAGCTTTCTTT
TRBJ1-1 . TRBV15 . CATSSEGRNTEAFF TGTGCCACCAGCAGCGAAGGGAGGAACACTGAAGCTTTCTTT
TRBJ2-1 . TRBV24-1 . CATSARPWALSSYNEQFF TGTGCCACTTCGGCCCGCCCGTGGGCCTTGAGCTCCTACAATGAGCAGTTCTTC
TRBJ2-1 TRBD2 TRBV6-4 . CASSDGGLAGDEQFF TGTGCCAGCAGTGACGGAGGACTAGCGGGGGATGAGCAGTTCTTC
TRBJ2-4 . TRBV5-4 once CASSFNPGNIQYF TGTGCCAGCAGCTTTAACCCGGGGAACATTCAGTACTTC
TRBJ2-7 TRBD2 TRBV6-2/TRBV6-3 few CASSGRGFSYEQYF TGTGCCAGCAGTGGGCGGGGGTTCTCCTACGAGCAGTACTTC
TRBJ2-2 . TRBV4-3 few CASSHGGLNTGELFF TGCGCCAGCAGCCACGGCGGACTGAACACCGGGGAGCTGTTTTTT
TRBJ1-2 TRBD1 TRBV18 . CASSPDRANYGYTF TGTGCCAGCTCACCGGACAGGGCTAACTATGGCTACACCTTC
TRBJ1-1 . TRBV11-1 . CASSLDAGRSEAFF TGTGCCAGCAGCTTAGATGCAGGGAGGTCTGAAGCTTTCTTT
TRBJ2-3 . TRBV7-2 . CASSSTSPSTDTQYF TGTGCCAGCAGCTCCACTAGCCCTAGCACAGATACGCAGTATTTT
TRBJ1-3 TRBD1 TRBV18 . CASREGQVSGNTIYF TGTGCCAGCCGAGAGGGACAGGTCTCTGGAAACACCATATATTTT
TRBJ2-3 . TRBV4-3 once CASSQATGLITDTQYF TGCGCCAGCAGCCAAGCTACAGGGTTAATCACAGATACGCAGTATTTT
TRBJ2-2 . TRBV7-9 . CAIYTPPGRQGELFF TGTGCCATTTATACGCCCCCCGGCAGGCAAGGGGAGCTGTTTTTT
TRBJ1-6 . TRBV5-1 once CASSLGLSGDGSPLHF TGCGCCAGCAGCTTGGGCCTTTCGGGGGACGGGTCACCCCTCCACTTT
TRBJ1-2 TRBD1 TRBV24-1 . CATSPGQGPYGYTF TGTGCCACCAGTCCGGGACAGGGGCCCTATGGCTACACCTTC
TRBJ2-5 TRBD1 TRBV29-1 once CSTITGGVETQYF TGCAGCACCATCACAGGGGGCGTTGAGACCCAGTACTTC
TRBJ2-1 . TRBV2 . CASSREGANGFF TGTGCCAGCAGTCGGGAGGGGGCGAATGGGTTCTTC
TRBJ2-7 TRBD1 TRBV3-1/TRBV3-2 . CASSQSRGPHYEQYF TGTGCCAGCAGCCAGAGCAGGGGGCCACATTACGAGCAGTACTTC
TRBJ2-7 TRBD2 TRBV14 . CASSHGLAGGTRSYEQYF TGTGCCAGCAGCCATGGACTAGCGGGGGGAACCCGATCCTACGAGCAGTACTTC
TRBJ1-6 . TRBV15 . CATSRFVGGSSYNSPLHF TGTGCCACCAGCAGATTCGTGGGGGGGAGCTCCTATAATTCACCCCTCCACTTT
TRBJ2-5 . TRBV15 . CATSRDRRGQTQYF TGTGCCACCAGCAGAGATCGCAGGGGCCAGACCCAGTACTTC